This T cell receptor (beta chain) stems from a study of early T cells in non-severe SARS-CoV-2 infection. In the study overall: Bulk RNA taken from unsorted whole blood was sequenced, leaving chains unpaired. Study-wide results and limits: VDJdb matches were skewed toward anti-spike CD8 T cell responses.

To note about this clonotype: Its specificity is unknown.

The TCR library protocol attached unique molecular identifiers to the individual cDNA molecules. MiXCR, run by TCRdb on the 5' RACE reads, gives a single entry per CDR3 protein. This sample yields approximately 83,000 distinct CDR3 sequences, of which 13% to 15% are seen a single time; about a tenth belongs to the top ten. V was trimmed by 8 bases and J by 7 bases, leaving 15 bases between them. Germline loops: CDR1 MNHNY, CDR2 SVGAGI (reference sequence). This CDR3 has 12 amino acids. Material: whole blood. The V call is TRBV6-6, the J call TRBJ2-7; D may be TRBD2 (6 bases). The receptor's source is an adult who was a healthcare worker with PCR-confirmed SARS-CoV-2 infection or an uninfected control (not recorded which). DNA for the CDR3: TGTGCCAGCGCCCCCAATGGAGGGGAGCAGTACTTC. This encodes CASAPNGGEQYF.